The T cell receptor beta chain under discussion was sequenced for a study of shared clonotypes between healthy human individuals. Whole-study results and caveats: Sharing of clonotypes among donors was expected to vary with sequencing depth.

As concerns this clone: The target antigen is unknown.

The authors ran the assay at deep level. Produced via immunoSEQ multiplex PCR; TCRdb's table is partial and in-frame only. The table shows around 1 million clones, with 60% to 85% occurring only once. Researchers partitioned CD4+ cells into CD45RA+ naive and CD45RA-negative memory subsets. V shed 5 bases, J shed 5 bases, and the junction held 5 bases outside the gene matches. The germline CDR1 and CDR2 sequences are SGHDT and YYEEEE. The CDR3 covers 13 residues. This TCR derives from a young man in good health. The sample was memory CD4+ T cells sorted from blood. Subset meaning: CD45RA-negative fraction. J is TRBJ2-5 and V is TRBV5-6; the match to TRBD2 covers 8 bases. The CDR3 DNA reads as TGTGCCAGCAGTGGACTAGCTGCCGAGACCCAGTACTTC. It translates to CASSGLAAETQYF.